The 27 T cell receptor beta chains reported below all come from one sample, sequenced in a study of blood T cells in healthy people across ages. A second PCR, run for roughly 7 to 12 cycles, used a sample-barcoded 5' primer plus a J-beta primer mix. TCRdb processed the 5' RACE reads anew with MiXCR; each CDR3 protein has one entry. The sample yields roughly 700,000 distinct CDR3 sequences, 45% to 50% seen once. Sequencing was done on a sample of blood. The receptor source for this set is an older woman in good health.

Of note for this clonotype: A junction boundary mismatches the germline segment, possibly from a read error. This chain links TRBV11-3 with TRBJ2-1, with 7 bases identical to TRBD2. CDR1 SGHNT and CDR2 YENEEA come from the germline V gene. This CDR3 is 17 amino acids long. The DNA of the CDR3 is TGTGCCAGCAGCCGTACCTCCGGGACTATCCCCTACAATGAGCGGTTCTTC. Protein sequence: CASSRTSGTIPYNERFF.

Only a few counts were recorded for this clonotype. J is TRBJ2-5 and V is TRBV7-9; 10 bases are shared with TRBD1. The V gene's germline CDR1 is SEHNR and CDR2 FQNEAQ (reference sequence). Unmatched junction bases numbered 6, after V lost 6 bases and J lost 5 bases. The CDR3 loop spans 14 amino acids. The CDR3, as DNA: TGTGCCAGCAGACCAGACAGGGGGCTGGAGACCCAGTACTTC. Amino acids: CASRPDRGLETQYF. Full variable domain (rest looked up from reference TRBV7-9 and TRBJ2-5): DTGVSQNPRHKITKRGQNVTFRCDPISEHNRLYWYRQTLGQGPEFLTYFQNEAQLEKSRLLSDRFSAERPKGSFSTLEIQRTEQGDSAMYLCASRPDRGLETQYFGPGTRLLVL.

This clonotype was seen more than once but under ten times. CDR3 in DNA: TGCAGTGCTACCCGGACTAGCGGGACTGCCTACGAGCAGTACTTC. This codes for CSATRTSGTAYEQYF. The chain joins TRBV20-1 to TRBJ2-7; 12 nucleotides match TRBD2. The J segment lost 2 bases and the V segment lost 4 bases, leaving 6 bases of the junction unmatched. This CDR3 contains 15 residues. Germline CDR1 DFQATT, CDR2 SNEGSKA (reference sequence).

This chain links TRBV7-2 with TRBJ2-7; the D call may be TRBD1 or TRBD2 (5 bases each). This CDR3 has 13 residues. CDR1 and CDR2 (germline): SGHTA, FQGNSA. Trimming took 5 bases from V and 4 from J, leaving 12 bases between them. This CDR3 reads CASSRGPAYEQYF. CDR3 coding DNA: TGTGCCAGCAGCAGGGGACCCGCGTACGAGCAGTACTTC.

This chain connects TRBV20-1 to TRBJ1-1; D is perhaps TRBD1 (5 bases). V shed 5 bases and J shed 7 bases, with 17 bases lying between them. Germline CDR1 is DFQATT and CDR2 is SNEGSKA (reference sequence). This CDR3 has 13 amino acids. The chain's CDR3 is CSAPNEGTDEAFF. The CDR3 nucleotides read TGCAGTGCTCCCAACGAAGGGACCGATGAAGCTTTCTTT.

CDR3 bases: TGTGCCAGCTCACGTGGACAGGGACTATCCTACGAGCAGTACTTC. It translates to CASSRGQGLSYEQYF. The J gene is TRBJ2-7, the V gene TRBV18; tentative D call: TRBD1 (8 bases). V was cut by 4 bases and J by 1 base, with 14 bases left in between. From germline, CDR1 is KGHSH and CDR2 LQKENI. The CDR3 sequence is 15 residues long.

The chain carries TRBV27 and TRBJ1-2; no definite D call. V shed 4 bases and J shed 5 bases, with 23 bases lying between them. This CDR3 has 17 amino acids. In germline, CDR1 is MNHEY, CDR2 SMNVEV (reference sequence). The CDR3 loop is CASSSSGVAGPLYGYTF. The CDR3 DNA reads TGTGCCAGCAGTTCCTCCGGGGTCGCAGGCCCCTTGTATGGCTACACCTTC.

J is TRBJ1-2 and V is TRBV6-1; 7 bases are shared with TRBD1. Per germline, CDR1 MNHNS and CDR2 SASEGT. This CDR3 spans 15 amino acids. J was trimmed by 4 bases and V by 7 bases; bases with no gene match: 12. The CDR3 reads CASTTLGGQTYGYTF. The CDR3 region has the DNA TGTGCCAGCACCACCCTGGGGGGACAGACCTATGGCTACACCTTC.

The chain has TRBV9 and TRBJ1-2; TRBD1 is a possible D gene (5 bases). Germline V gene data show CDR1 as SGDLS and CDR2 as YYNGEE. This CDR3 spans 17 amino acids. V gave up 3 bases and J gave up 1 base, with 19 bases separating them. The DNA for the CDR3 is TGTGCCAGCAGCGGAAGCAGGGACGGGGTGGATAACTATGGCTACACCTTC. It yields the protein CASSGSRDGVDNYGYTF.

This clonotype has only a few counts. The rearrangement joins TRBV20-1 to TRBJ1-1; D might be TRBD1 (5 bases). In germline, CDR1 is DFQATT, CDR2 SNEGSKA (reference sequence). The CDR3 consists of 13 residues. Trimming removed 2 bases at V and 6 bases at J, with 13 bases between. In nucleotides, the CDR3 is TGCAGTGCTAGAAATTTGGGGGTCGCTGAAGCTTTCTTT. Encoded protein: CSARNLGVAEAFF.

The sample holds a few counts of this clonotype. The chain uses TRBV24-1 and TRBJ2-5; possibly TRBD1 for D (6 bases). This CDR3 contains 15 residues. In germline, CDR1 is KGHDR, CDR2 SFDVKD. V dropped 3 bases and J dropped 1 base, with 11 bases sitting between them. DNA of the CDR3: TGTGCCACCAGTGATACCCGGGACATCCAAGAGACCCAGTACTTC. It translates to CATSDTRDIQETQYF.

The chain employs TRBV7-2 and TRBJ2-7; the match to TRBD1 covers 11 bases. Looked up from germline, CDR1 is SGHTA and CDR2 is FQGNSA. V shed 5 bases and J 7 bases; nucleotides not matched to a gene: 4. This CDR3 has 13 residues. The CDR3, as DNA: TGTGCCAGCAGCCCTCGGGACAGGGGGGAGCAGTACTTC. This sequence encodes CASSPRDRGEQYF.

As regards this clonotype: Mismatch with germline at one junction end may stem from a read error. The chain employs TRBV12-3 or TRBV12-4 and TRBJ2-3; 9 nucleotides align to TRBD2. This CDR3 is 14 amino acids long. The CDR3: CASSLAGPTDTQYF. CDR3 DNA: TGTGCCAGCAGTCTAGCGGGGCCCACAGATACGCAGTATTTT.

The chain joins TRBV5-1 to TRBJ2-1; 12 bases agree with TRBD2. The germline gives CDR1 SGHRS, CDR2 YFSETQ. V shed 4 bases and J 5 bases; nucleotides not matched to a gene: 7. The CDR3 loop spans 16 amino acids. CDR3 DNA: TGCGCCAGCAGCCCTCGGACTAGCGGGATCCACAATGAGCAGTTCTTC. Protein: CASSPRTSGIHNEQFF. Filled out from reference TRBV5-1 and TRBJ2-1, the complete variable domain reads KAGVTQTPRYLIKTRGQQVTLSCSPISGHRSVSWYQQTPGQGLQFLFEYFSETQRNKGNFPGRFSGRQFSNSRSEMNVSTLELGDSALYLCASSPRTSGIHNEQFFGPGTRLTVL.

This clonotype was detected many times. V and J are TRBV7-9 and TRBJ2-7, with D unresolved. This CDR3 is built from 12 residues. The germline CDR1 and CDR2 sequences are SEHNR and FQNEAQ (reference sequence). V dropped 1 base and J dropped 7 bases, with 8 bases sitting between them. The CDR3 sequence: CASSLVVAEQYF. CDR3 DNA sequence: TGTGCCAGCAGCTTAGTGGTAGCTGAGCAGTACTTC.

Here the CDR3 reads CRIAGGPKTQYF. CDR3 DNA sequence: TGCAGGATAGCGGGAGGGCCGAAGACCCAGTACTTC. The chain couples TRBV20-1 to TRBJ2-5, with 11 bases matching TRBD2. The CDR3 consists of 12 residues. Germline V gene sequence: CDR1 DFQATT, CDR2 SNEGSKA (reference sequence).

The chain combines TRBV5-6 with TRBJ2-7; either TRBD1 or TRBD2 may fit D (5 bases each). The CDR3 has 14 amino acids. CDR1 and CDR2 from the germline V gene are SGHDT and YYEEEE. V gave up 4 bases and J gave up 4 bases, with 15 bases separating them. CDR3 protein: CASSPTGTGYEQYF. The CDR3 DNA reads TGTGCCAGCAGCCCCACCGGGACGGGTTACGAGCAGTACTTC.

The CDR3 loop reads CASSQGRLWRETQYF. CDR3 coding DNA: TGTGCCAGCAGCCAAGGCAGACTGTGGCGAGAGACCCAGTACTTC. The chain uses TRBV3-1 and TRBJ2-5, with no clear D. This CDR3 comprises 15 residues. Germline CDR1 is LGHDT and CDR2 is YNNKEL (reference sequence). The V and J ends lost 1 base and 4 bases respectively, with 13 bases between them.

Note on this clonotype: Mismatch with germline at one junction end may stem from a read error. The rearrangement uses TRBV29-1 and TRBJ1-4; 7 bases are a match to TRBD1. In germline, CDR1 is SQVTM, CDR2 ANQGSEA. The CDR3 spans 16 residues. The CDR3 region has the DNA TGCAGCATTGAAGTCCTTGTACAGGGGAGTAATGAAAAACTGTTTTTT. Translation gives CSIEVLVQGSNEKLFF.

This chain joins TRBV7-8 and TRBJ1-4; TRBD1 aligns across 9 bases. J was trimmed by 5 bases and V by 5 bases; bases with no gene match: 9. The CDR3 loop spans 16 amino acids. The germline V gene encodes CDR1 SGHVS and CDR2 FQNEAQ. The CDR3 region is CASSIHRGPLNEKLFF. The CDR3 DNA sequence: TGTGCCAGCAGCATTCACAGGGGGCCGCTCAATGAAAAACTGTTTTTT.

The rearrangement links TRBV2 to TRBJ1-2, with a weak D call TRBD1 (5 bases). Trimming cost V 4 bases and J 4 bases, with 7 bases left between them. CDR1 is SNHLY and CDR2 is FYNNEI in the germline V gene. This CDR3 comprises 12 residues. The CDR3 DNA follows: TGTGCCAGCAGTGCCGGGACCTATGGCTACACCTTC. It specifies CASSAGTYGYTF.

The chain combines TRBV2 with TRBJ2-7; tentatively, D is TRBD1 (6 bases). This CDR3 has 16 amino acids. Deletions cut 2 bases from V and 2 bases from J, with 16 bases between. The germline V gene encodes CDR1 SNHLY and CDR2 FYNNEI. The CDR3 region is CASSELQGPQAYEQYF. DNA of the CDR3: TGTGCCAGCAGTGAATTACAGGGACCCCAGGCCTACGAGCAGTACTTC.

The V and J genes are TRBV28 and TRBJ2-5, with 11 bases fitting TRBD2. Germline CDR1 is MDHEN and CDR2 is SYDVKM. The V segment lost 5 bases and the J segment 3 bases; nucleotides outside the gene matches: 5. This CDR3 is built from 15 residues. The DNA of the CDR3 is TGTGCCAGCAGTCCACAGGGACTAGCGGAAGAGACCCAGTACTTC. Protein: CASSPQGLAEETQYF.

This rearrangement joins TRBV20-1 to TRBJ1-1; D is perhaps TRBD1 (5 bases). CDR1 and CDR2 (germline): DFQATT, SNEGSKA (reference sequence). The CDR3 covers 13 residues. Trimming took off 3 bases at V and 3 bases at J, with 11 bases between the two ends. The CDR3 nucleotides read TGCAGTGCTAGGATCGGGGGGTACACTGAAGCTTTCTTT. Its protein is CSARIGGYTEAFF.

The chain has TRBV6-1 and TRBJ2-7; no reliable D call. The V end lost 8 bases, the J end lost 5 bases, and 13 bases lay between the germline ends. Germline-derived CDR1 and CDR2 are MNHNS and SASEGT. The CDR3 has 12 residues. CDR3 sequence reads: CASRLTLDEQYF. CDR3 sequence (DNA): TGTGCCAGCCGCCTGACGCTTGACGAGCAGTACTTC.

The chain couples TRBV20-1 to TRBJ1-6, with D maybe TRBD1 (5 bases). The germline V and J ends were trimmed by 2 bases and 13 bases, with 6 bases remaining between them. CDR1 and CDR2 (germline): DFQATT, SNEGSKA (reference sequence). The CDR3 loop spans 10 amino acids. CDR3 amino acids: CSARRGPLHF. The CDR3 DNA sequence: TGCAGTGCTAGAAGGGGTCCCCTCCACTTT.

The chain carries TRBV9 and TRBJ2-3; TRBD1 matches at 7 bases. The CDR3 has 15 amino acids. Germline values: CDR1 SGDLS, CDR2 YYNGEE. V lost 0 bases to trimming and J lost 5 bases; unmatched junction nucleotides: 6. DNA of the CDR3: TGTGCCAGCAGCGTAGTGACAGGGCGAAGAGATACGCAGTATTTT. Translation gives CASSVVTGRRDTQYF.